This TCR beta chain comes out of a study of blood T cell repertoires in COVID-19. Clones were sequenced by immunoSEQ multiplex PCR, and TCRdb holds only the in-frame ones, with some missing. The sample lists around 340,000 clones, roughly 90% seen once, with approximately 1% in the top ten. This clone was counted once. V gave up 5 bases and J gave up 3 bases; unmatched junction bases: 3. Germline assignment: CDR1 PRHDT and CDR2 FYEKMQ (reference sequence). The CDR3 consists of 14 residues. What was sequenced was PBMCs or T cells enriched from blood (not recorded which). The rearrangement joins TRBV13 to TRBJ2-5, with 10 positions matching TRBD1. This sequence originates from a woman in her thirties who had been exposed to COVID-19. The chain's CDR3 is CASSLGTGEETQYF. The CDR3 DNA sequence: TGTGCCAGCAGCCTCGGGACAGGGGAAGAGACCCAGTACTTC.